This T cell receptor beta chain came from a study of control samples from healthy donors and cancer patients. The CDR3 runs to 14 residues. With V trimmed by 9 bases and J by 7 bases, 6 bases remained unmatched. Germline values: CDR1 MNHNY, CDR2 SVGAGI (reference sequence). Clones were sequenced by immunoSEQ multiplex PCR, and TCRdb holds only the in-frame ones, with some missing. This sample yields 150,000 to 200,000 clones, of which around nine tenths are seen a single time; 12% belongs to the top ten. The chain recombines TRBV6-6 with TRBJ2-1; 13 bases map to TRBD2. Sample: blood. The receptor was derived from a man younger than 45 in good health. CDR3 in DNA: TGTGCCAGTCAACTAGCGGGAGGGCTGAATGAGCAGTTCTTC. Translating it yields CASQLAGGLNEQFF.